This T cell receptor beta chain emerged from a study of blood T cell repertoires in COVID-19. As originally analysed: It was from reference gene primer amplification that nucleated cell counts were estimated. Sequencing used immunoSEQ multiplex PCR; TCRdb keeps in-frame clones, though not all of them. For V, J and clone size, that table is used; D and trimming come from the DNA. Here the sample spans about 310,000 clones, about 90% being singletons. This CDR3 has 14 residues. The V segment lost 4 bases and the J segment 13 bases; nucleotides outside the gene matches: 10. The germline CDR1 and CDR2 sequences are SGDLS and YYNGEE.

The chain recombines TRBV9 with TRBJ1-4; 10 bases match TRBD1. Sequencing was carried out using peripheral blood. This TCR came from a woman in her fifties or sixties who had recovered from COVID-19. The CDR3: CASSRMTGGDGLFF. The DNA of the CDR3 is TGTGCCAGCAGCCGCATGACAGGGGGCGACGGACTGTTTTTT.